This TCR beta chain was profiled in a study of identical twins. Study-level results: Twin pairs had excess sharing that was weaker in beta out-of-frame sequences.

Template switching, a step in the protocol, added a universal primer site, and cDNA carried unique molecular identifiers. One entry per CDR3 protein results from TCRdb running MiXCR on the 5' RACE reads. This table has hundreds of thousands of distinct CDR3 sequences, more than 6.5% appearing once. At least ten counts were recorded for this clonotype. Its specificity is unknown. All donors comprised healthy Caucasians. CDR1 SGHTA and CDR2 FQGTGA come from the germline V gene. Trimming took off 0 bases at V and 0 bases at J, with 9 bases between the two ends. The CDR3 has 15 residues. These data are also associated with another study on yellow fever vaccine responses in identical twins. That publication notes: The authors reported partly convergent, partly personalized vaccine responses in identical twins.

Source material: memory (CD45RO+) T cells sorted from blood. The V gene is TRBV7-3, the J gene TRBJ2-7; D is ambiguous. This receptor was obtained from a young woman in good health. CDR3 sequence (DNA): TGTGCCAGCAGCTTAACGCGCGCGAACTCCTACGAGCAGTACTTC. It encodes CASSLTRANSYEQYF.